Below are 20 T cell receptor beta chains sequenced from a single sample in a study of T cell responses to AZD1222 COVID-19 vaccine. Here immunoSEQ multiplex PCR was the method, and the copy in TCRdb shows in-frame clones only, minus some. The sample yields under 150,000 clones, 92% seen once. Sequenced here: peripheral blood, sampled 28 days after the second AZD1222 dose. The receptors stem from an adult who received the AZD1222 COVID-19 vaccine.

The V and J genes are TRBV7-3 and TRBJ2-3, with TRBD1 as a possible D gene (5 bases). In germline, CDR1 is SGHTA, CDR2 FQGTGA. V lost 3 bases to trimming and J lost 2 bases, with 12 bases between them. The CDR3 is 15 residues long. The CDR3 nucleotides read TGTGCCAGCAGCTTGGGGCCTCCCCCCACAGATACGCAGTATTTT. Its translation is CASSLGPPPTDTQYF.

The V gene is TRBV19, the J gene TRBJ1-2; 9 nucleotides match TRBD1. CDR1 is LNHDA and CDR2 is SQIVND in the germline V gene (reference sequence). J lost 3 bases, V lost 7 bases, and 9 bases had no gene match. This CDR3 comprises 15 residues. The CDR3 sequence is CASNLQGATHYGYTF. The DNA of the CDR3 is TGTGCCAGTAATTTACAGGGGGCAACCCACTATGGCTACACCTTC.

The rearrangement uses TRBV6-4 and TRBJ1-2; TRBD1 is a possible D gene (5 bases). The germline V gene encodes CDR1 MRHNA and CDR2 SNTAGT. With 3 bases removed from V and 2 bases from J, the gap between germline ends came to 16 bases. The CDR3 sequence is 16 residues long. In nucleotides, the CDR3 is TGTGCCAGCAGTGAAGTTGGAGGGGAGGCCAACTATGGCTACACCTTC. Protein product: CASSEVGGEANYGYTF.

The rearrangement links TRBV19 to TRBJ1-3; D gene uncertain. Germline lookup yields CDR1 LNHDA and CDR2 SQIVND (reference sequence). The ends were cut back, 4 bases at V and 0 bases at J, with 10 bases in the middle. The CDR3 contains 15 residues. The CDR3, as DNA: TGTGCCAGTAGTAGAGGCGGCAGCTCTGGAAACACCATATATTTT. Protein product: CASSRGGSSGNTIYF.

The table lists this clone with a few counts. The genes are TRBV2 and TRBJ1-2; 9 bases map to TRBD1. The ends lost 0 bases at V and 7 bases at J; junction bases unmatched: 6. In germline, CDR1 is SNHLY, CDR2 FYNNEI. The CDR3 spans 15 residues. The CDR3 region is CASSEAEQDRGGYTF. For the CDR3, the DNA is TGTGCCAGCAGTGAAGCTGAGCAGGACAGGGGTGGCTACACCTTC.

CDR3 protein: CASSLAQGIAEKLFF. CDR3 DNA sequence: TGCGCCAGCAGCTTGGCACAGGGAATAGCTGAAAAACTGTTTTTT. The chain employs TRBV5-1 and TRBJ1-4; D may be TRBD1 (6 bases). This CDR3 has 15 amino acids. CDR1 and CDR2 (germline): SGHRS, YFSETQ. Trimming removed 0 bases at V and 7 bases at J, with 13 bases between.

This clone was picked up one time. The rearrangement joins TRBV28 to TRBJ1-6, with 8 bases lining up with TRBD1. The CDR3 covers 15 residues. After removal of 10 bases from V and 0 bases from J, the junction contained 5 bases not matched to a gene. The germline V gene has CDR1 MDHEN and CDR2 SYDVKM. Here the CDR3 reads CATRTGSSYNSPLHF. The CDR3, as DNA: TGTGCCACCAGGACAGGGAGCTCCTATAATTCACCCCTCCACTTT. The full variable domain, completed using reference TRBV28 and TRBJ1-6, is DVKVTQSSRYLVKRTGEKVFLECVQDMDHENMFWYRQDPGLGLRLIYFSYDVKMKEKGDIPEGYSVSREKKERFSLILESASTNQTSMYLCATRTGSSYNSPLHFGNGTRLTVT.

The chain combines TRBV18 with TRBJ2-1; D uncertain. Germline V gives CDR1 KGHSH, CDR2 LQKENI. CDR3 size: 12 residues. V lost 6 bases to trimming and J lost 5 bases, with 8 bases between them. CDR3 region: CASSPSDNEQFF. In DNA, the CDR3 is TGTGCCAGCTCCCCCTCGGACAATGAGCAGTTCTTC.

The V call is TRBV2, the J call TRBJ2-3; D uncertain. Trimming cost V 4 bases and J 3 bases, with 11 bases left between them. The CDR3 has 14 amino acids. Germline V CDR1 and CDR2: SNHLY, FYNNEI. The CDR3 region has the DNA TGTGCCAGCAGTGGCCCCTTCGGGACAGATACGCAGTATTTT. Its translation: CASSGPFGTDTQYF.

This sequence joins TRBV5-5 and TRBJ1-1, with 8 bases aligning to TRBD1. This CDR3 has 14 amino acids. Germline CDR1 and CDR2: SGHKS and YYEKEE (reference sequence). The junction had 7 bases not matched to a gene; V was cut back by 4 bases and J by 5 bases. CDR3: CASSRNRQGTEAFF. The CDR3 DNA reads as TGTGCCAGCAGCAGAAACAGACAGGGGACTGAAGCTTTCTTT.

The rearrangement joins TRBV28 to TRBJ2-2, with TRBD1 as a possible D gene (6 bases). CDR1 is MDHEN, CDR2 SYDVKM, per germline. Trimming shortened V by 4 bases and J by 6 bases, and 12 bases separated the two germline ends. The CDR3 extends over 14 amino acids. The CDR3: CASSWAGAPGELFF. CDR3 nucleotide sequence: TGTGCCAGCAGTTGGGCAGGGGCCCCCGGGGAGCTGTTTTTT.

This chain links TRBV7-2 with TRBJ1-1; no firm D call. The CDR3 spans 14 residues. The V end was cut by 2 bases, the J end by 1 base, with 8 bases between. Per the germline V gene, CDR1 is SGHTA and CDR2 is FQGNSA. The CDR3: CASSLKPANTEAFF. CDR3 in DNA: TGTGCCAGCAGCTTAAAGCCAGCGAACACTGAAGCTTTCTTT.

The rearrangement joins TRBV11-2 to TRBJ1-4, with D perhaps TRBD1 (5 bases). There are 13 residues in the CDR3. V dropped 5 bases and J dropped 7 bases, with 11 bases sitting between them. The germline CDR1 and CDR2 sequences are SGHAT and FQNNGV. CDR3 loop: CASSPGTREKLFF. For the CDR3, the DNA is TGTGCCAGCAGCCCTGGGACGCGTGAAAAACTGTTTTTT. The full variable domain, completed using reference TRBV11-2 and TRBJ1-4, is EAGVAQSPRYKIIEKRQSVAFWCNPISGHATLYWYQQILGQGPKLLIQFQNNGVVDDSQLPKDRFSAERLKGVDSTLKIQPAKLEDSAVYLCASSPGTREKLFFGSGTQLSVL.

The gene calls are TRBV21-1 and TRBJ1-2; TRBD1, the D gene given by the table, was not confirmed from the DNA. TRBV21-1 corresponds to a pseudogene. The CDR3 loop spans 15 amino acids. The CDR3 spells CASSKVATVNYGYTF. CDR3 bases: TGTGCCAGCAGCAAAGTTGCCACAGTTAACTATGGCTACACCTTC.

CDR3 sequence: CASSEFRGVTYEQYF. CDR3 in DNA: TGTGCCAGCAGTGAATTCAGGGGAGTAACCTACGAGCAGTACTTC. The genes are TRBV2 and TRBJ2-7, with D possibly TRBD1 on 6 matching bases. V lost 2 bases and J lost 2, with 13 bases in between. The CDR3 totals 15 residues. Germline V CDR1 and CDR2: SNHLY, FYNNEI.

The rearrangement uses TRBV27 and TRBJ1-1; D is unclear. The CDR3 is 14 residues long. V lost 0 bases, J lost 4 bases, and 9 bases lay in between. Germline CDR1 reads MNHEY; CDR2 reads SMNVEV (reference sequence). CDR3 nucleotide sequence: TGTGCCAGCAGTTTATCTATCACGGTCACTGAAGCTTTCTTT. Protein: CASSLSITVTEAFF.

V usage is TRBV4-1 and J usage is TRBJ2-1; 8 nucleotides align to TRBD2. This CDR3 is built from 17 residues. Germline V gene sequence: CDR1 MGHRA, CDR2 YSYEKL. Losses at the gene ends were 2 bases for V and 0 bases for J; bases not matched to a gene: 6. CDR3 sequence: CASSQWTSGSSYNEQFF. CDR3 bases: TGCGCCAGCAGCCAATGGACCAGCGGGAGCTCCTACAATGAGCAGTTCTTC.

The chain has TRBV14 and TRBJ2-6, with D uncertain. The length of the CDR3 is 14 residues. Germline V CDR1 and CDR2: SGHDN, FVKESK. Trimming took 4 bases from V and 4 from J, leaving 8 bases between them. Here the CDR3 reads CASSPLGGANVLTF. CDR3 DNA: TGTGCCAGCAGCCCCCTTGGGGGGGCCAACGTCCTGACTTTC.

V usage is TRBV28 and J usage is TRBJ2-5, with D possibly being TRBD2 (8 bases). V shed 7 bases and J shed 3 bases, with 15 bases lying between them. The CDR3 spans 14 residues. CDR1 is MDHEN and CDR2 is SYDVKM in the germline V gene. Written as DNA, the CDR3 is TGTGCCAGCATCCCGGGAGGGGGCGAAGAGACCCAGTACTTC. It translates to CASIPGGGEETQYF.

This chain joins TRBV18 and TRBJ1-3; D call uncertain. The CDR3 has 16 amino acids. V dropped 3 bases and J dropped 0 bases, with 12 bases sitting between them. CDR1 and CDR2 (germline): KGHSH, LQKENI. CDR3 in DNA: TGTGCCAGCTCACCTAACGGACGGTACTCTGGAAACACCATATATTTT. As protein: CASSPNGRYSGNTIYF.